Each of the 32 T cell receptor beta chains below was sequenced from the same sample in a study of T cell responses to AZD1222 COVID-19 vaccine. Measured with immunoSEQ multiplex PCR; TCRdb has only the in-frame clones, and not every one. In the table there are 150,000 to 200,000 clones, 80% to 95% of which are singletons. This specimen consisted of peripheral blood, obtained 28 days after the second dose of the MenACWY control vaccine. The receptor source for this set is an adult who received the MenACWY meningococcal vaccine as a control.

J is TRBJ1-2 and V is TRBV28; possibly TRBD1 for D (6 bases). With 1 base removed from V and 8 bases from J, the gap between germline ends came to 14 bases. Germline values: CDR1 MDHEN, CDR2 SYDVKM. The CDR3 runs 14 residues. The CDR3 nucleotides read TGTGCCAGCAGTTTATTGAGGGGGGGCCGAGGCTACACCTTC. It translates to CASSLLRGGRGYTF.

J is TRBJ1-1 and V is TRBV4-3; TRBD1 might be the D (6 bases). The CDR3 spans 15 residues. V lost 4 bases, J lost 5 bases, and 17 bases lay in between. Germline V CDR1 and CDR2: LGHNA, YSLEER. The CDR3 protein is CASSLIQGAETEAFF. CDR3 bases: TGCGCCAGCAGCCTAATACAGGGCGCTGAAACTGAAGCTTTCTTT.

V and J are TRBV29-1 and TRBJ2-5; 11 positions agree with TRBD1. The CDR3 extends over 12 amino acids. The V and J ends lost 8 bases and 4 bases, in that order; junction bases with no gene match: 3. Germline V gene lookup returns CDR1 SQVTM and CDR2 ANQGSEA. CDR3: CSTGQGAETQYF. The CDR3, as DNA: TGCAGCACTGGACAGGGGGCAGAGACCCAGTACTTC. The full variable domain, in which reference TRBV29-1 and TRBJ2-5 provide the parts outside the CDR3, is SAVISQKPSRDICQRGTSLTIQCQVDSQVTMMFWYRQQPGQSLTLIATANQGSEATYESGFVIDKFPISRPNLTFSTLTVSNMSPEDSSIYLCSTGQGAETQYFGPGTRLLVL.

The chain recombines TRBV4-3 with TRBJ2-1; 9 nucleotides agree with TRBD1. The CDR3 is made up of 15 amino acids. The ends lost 3 bases at V and 5 bases at J; junction bases unmatched: 5. Germline-derived CDR1 and CDR2 are LGHNA and YSLEER. The CDR3 coding sequence is TGCGCCAGCAGCCAGGCCGGACAGGGGCACAATGAGCAGTTCTTC. Its protein is CASSQAGQGHNEQFF.

The rearrangement uses TRBV7-2 and TRBJ2-7, with D possibly TRBD2 on 5 matching bases. The CDR3 spans 15 residues. Germline V gives CDR1 SGHTA, CDR2 FQGNSA. V was pared by 2 bases and J by 1 base, with 12 bases between. The CDR3 here is CASSLPPGESYEQYF. The CDR3 nucleotides read TGTGCCAGCAGCTTACCCCCCGGGGAATCCTACGAGCAGTACTTC. Variable domain in full (rest from reference TRBV7-2 and TRBJ2-7): GAGVSQSPSNKVTEKGKDVELRCDPISGHTALYWYRQSLGQGLEFLIYFQGNSAPDKSGLPSDRFSAERTGGSVSTLTIQRTQQEDSAVYLCASSLPPGESYEQYFGPGTRLTVT.

V gene TRBV6-5 combines with J gene TRBJ1-4; 7 bases agree with TRBD1. In germline, CDR1 is MNHEY, CDR2 SVGAGI. V lost 5 bases and J lost 5; bases outside the gene matches: 8. This CDR3 is built from 15 residues. In DNA, the CDR3 is TGTGCCAGCAGTCCCCGGACAGGACGCAATGAAAAACTGTTTTTT. This encodes CASSPRTGRNEKLFF.

This sequence joins TRBV30 and TRBJ1-3, with TRBD1 matching over 10 bases. V trimming: 5 bases; J trimming: 4 bases; junction bases outside the gene matches: 2. The germline V gene encodes CDR1 GTSNPN and CDR2 SVGIG (reference sequence). There are 13 residues in the CDR3. CDR3: CAWDRGLGNTIYF. The CDR3 DNA reads TGTGCCTGGGACAGGGGGCTGGGAAACACCATATATTTT.

V gene TRBV28 combines with J gene TRBJ1-2, with 9 nucleotides matching TRBD1. Losses at the gene ends were 4 bases for V and 4 bases for J; bases not matched to a gene: 7. The CDR3 loop spans 15 amino acids. CDR1 is MDHEN, CDR2 SYDVKM, per germline. The CDR3 bases are TGTGCCAGCAGTTCTGGGACAGGGATGATCTATGGCTACACCTTC. It codes for CASSSGTGMIYGYTF.

The V and J genes are TRBV2 and TRBJ1-2, with 11 bases lining up with TRBD1. Looked up from germline, CDR1 is SNHLY and CDR2 is FYNNEI. This CDR3 is 14 amino acids long. V shed 4 bases and J 7 bases; nucleotides not matched to a gene: 5. The CDR3 here is CASSVGQGGVGYTF. CDR3 sequence (DNA): TGTGCCAGCAGTGTGGGACAGGGGGGGGTTGGCTACACCTTC. The whole variable domain, remainder taken from reference TRBV2 and TRBJ1-2, is EPEVTQTPSHQVTQMGQEVILRCVPISNHLYFYWYRQILGQKVEFLVSFYNNEISEKSEIFDDQFSVERPDGSNFTLKIRSTKLEDSAMYFCASSVGQGGVGYTFGSGTRLTVV.

This CDR3 reads CASSFGASGSQETQYF. The CDR3 DNA reads as TGTGCCAGCAGCTTTGGGGCTAGCGGGAGCCAAGAGACCCAGTACTTC. The chain employs TRBV5-6 and TRBJ2-5; 10 nucleotides agree with TRBD2. J lost 1 base, V lost 2 bases, and 5 bases had no gene match. There are 16 residues in the CDR3. Germline-derived CDR1 and CDR2 are SGHDT and YYEEEE.

Comments on this clone: Sequence at one end of the junction differs from germline and may be a read error. V and J are TRBV3-1 (or the pseudogene TRBV3-2) and TRBJ2-3; 8 bases are shared with TRBD2. CDR1 LGHDT and CDR2 YNNKEL come from the germline V gene (reference sequence). This CDR3 region has 12 residues. CDR3 nucleotide sequence: TGTGCCAGCAGCCAAGGAACTAGCGGTCCGGTTTTT. Protein product: CASSQGTSGPVF.

V usage is TRBV11-2 and J usage is TRBJ2-7; no definite D call. CDR3 size: 15 residues. Trimming removed 0 bases at V and 2 bases at J, with 11 bases between. Germline V gene lookup returns CDR1 SGHAT and CDR2 FQNNGV. Here the CDR3 reads CASSLEYPLTYEQYF. In DNA, the CDR3 is TGTGCCAGCAGCTTAGAGTACCCCCTCACCTACGAGCAGTACTTC.

This clone was counted a few times. The chain recombines TRBV29-1 with TRBJ1-2; D is ambiguous. CDR3 length equals 12 residues. Trimming pared 2 bases from V and 8 bases from J, leaving 12 bases between. Germline CDR1 SQVTM, CDR2 ANQGSEA. The CDR3 region has the DNA TGCAGCGTTGAACCTGGGGATTCGGGCTACACCTTC. Translating gives CSVEPGDSGYTF.

The chain joins TRBV5-1 to TRBJ1-1; 8 bases fit TRBD1. Germline-derived CDR1 and CDR2 are SGHRS and YFSETQ. The trim removed 0 bases at V and 5 bases at J, leaving 6 bases unmatched. This CDR3 region has 15 residues. The CDR3 is CASSLATGGGTEAFF. CDR3 DNA sequence: TGCGCCAGCAGCTTGGCCACAGGGGGTGGAACTGAAGCTTTCTTT.

V and J are TRBV6-1 and TRBJ1-2; TRBD1 agrees at 7 bases. The CDR3 runs 14 residues. CDR1 is MNHNS, CDR2 SASEGT, per germline. After removal of 1 base from V and 4 bases from J, the junction contained 3 bases not matched to a gene. This CDR3 is CASSEGGDSYGYTF. For the CDR3, the DNA is TGTGCCAGCAGTGAAGGGGGGGACAGCTATGGCTACACCTTC.

This clone has only a few counts. Other DNA sequences in the sample encode the same CDR3. The CDR3 region is CASSLGYEQYF. CDR3 in DNA: TGTGCCAGCAGTTTAGGGTACGAGCAGTACTTC. V and J are TRBV28 and TRBJ2-7; D remains ambiguous. The CDR3 extends over 11 amino acids. Germline V lookup: CDR1 MDHEN, CDR2 SYDVKM. V shed 2 bases and J shed 4 bases, with 3 bases lying between them.

The rearrangement uses TRBV5-1 and TRBJ1-1, with TRBD1 matching over 9 bases. Per the germline V gene, CDR1 is SGHRS and CDR2 is YFSETQ. V was pared by 4 bases and J by 0 bases, with 13 bases of the junction left unmatched. The CDR3 runs to 18 residues. The CDR3: CASSPVPGQGIMNTEAFF. The CDR3 bases are TGCGCCAGCAGCCCAGTCCCGGGACAGGGAATAATGAACACTGAAGCTTTCTTT.

The chain links TRBV6-5 to TRBJ1-1; D might be TRBD1 (5 bases). The length of the CDR3 is 12 residues. V dropped 2 bases and J dropped 8 bases, with 9 bases sitting between them. Germline CDR1 is MNHEY and CDR2 is SVGAGI. This CDR3 reads CASSYTGDEAFF. In DNA, the CDR3 is TGTGCCAGCAGTTACACAGGTGACGAAGCTTTCTTT.

The chain employs TRBV18 and TRBJ1-2, with 10 bases that match TRBD1. Germline CDR1 KGHSH, CDR2 LQKENI. The CDR3 sequence is 15 residues long. The V gene end was trimmed by 1 base and the J gene end by 6 bases; junction bases not matched to a gene: 5. Here the CDR3 reads CASSPQRDRGHGYTF. CDR3 sequence (DNA): TGTGCCAGCTCACCACAACGGGACAGGGGCCATGGCTACACCTTC. Based on the CDR3 plus reference TRBV18 and TRBJ1-2, the full variable domain is NAGVMQNPRHLVRRRGQEARLRCSPMKGHSHVYWYRQLPEEGLKFMVYLQKENIIDESGMPKERFSAEFPKEGPSILRIQQVVRGDSAAYFCASSPQRDRGHGYTFGSGTRLTVV.

The CDR3 nucleotides are TGTGCCAGCAGCCAAGAAGCGGGGAAATACAATGAGCAGTTCTTC. This gives the protein CASSQEAGKYNEQFF. This chain uses TRBV3-1 (or the pseudogene TRBV3-2) with TRBJ2-1; 7 bases fit TRBD2. The CDR3 totals 15 residues. Looked up from germline, CDR1 is LGHDT and CDR2 is YNNKEL (reference sequence). V trimming: 0 bases; J trimming: 4 bases; junction bases outside the gene matches: 3.

The chain couples TRBV29-1 to TRBJ2-2; 8 positions match TRBD2. The V and J ends lost 5 bases and 6 bases, in that order; junction bases with no gene match: 11. CDR1 is SQVTM and CDR2 is ANQGSEA in the germline V gene. The CDR3 covers 15 residues. CDR3 region: CSVLRAGAESGELFF. The CDR3 DNA sequence: TGCAGCGTTTTACGAGCGGGGGCCGAGTCCGGGGAGCTGTTTTTT.

V is TRBV14 and J is TRBJ1-1; a weak D match, TRBD1 (6 bases). The germline gives CDR1 SGHDN, CDR2 FVKESK. The V end lost 4 bases, the J end lost 3 bases, and 9 bases lay between the germline ends. The CDR3 sequence is 13 residues long. CDR3 protein: CASSRQGYTEAFF. CDR3 DNA: TGTGCCAGCAGCCGCCAGGGGTACACTGAAGCTTTCTTT.

This clone was seen a single time. V gene TRBV7-2 combines with J gene TRBJ1-1; possibly TRBD1 for D (5 bases). The germline V and J ends were trimmed by 6 bases and 4 bases, with 12 bases remaining between them. Germline CDR1 and CDR2: SGHTA and FQGNSA. This CDR3 comprises 13 residues. The CDR3 region has the DNA TGTGCCAGCAGTCTGGGGGTGCGCACTGAAGCTTTCTTT. Translating it yields CASSLGVRTEAFF. Full variable domain (outside the CDR3, taken from reference TRBV7-2 and TRBJ1-1): GAGVSQSPSNKVTEKGKDVELRCDPISGHTALYWYRQSLGQGLEFLIYFQGNSAPDKSGLPSDRFSAERTGGSVSTLTIQRTQQEDSAVYLCASSLGVRTEAFFGQGTRLTVV.

The gene calls are TRBV10-2 and TRBJ2-5; the match to TRBD2 covers 9 bases. This CDR3 has 16 residues. Germline V gene lookup returns CDR1 WSHSY and CDR2 SAAADI. J lost 5 bases, V lost 4 bases, and 11 bases had no gene match. In DNA, the CDR3 is TGCGCCAGCAGTGGGATGAGCGGGGGGAGCCTGGAGACCCAGTACTTC. Protein product: CASSGMSGGSLETQYF.

This clone has just one count. This rearrangement joins TRBV7-3 to TRBJ2-2; no definite D call. Trimming pared 6 bases from V and 3 bases from J, leaving 8 bases between. The CDR3 contains 13 residues. Germline values: CDR1 SGHTA, CDR2 FQGTGA. The CDR3 loop reads CASSLDYTGELFF. The CDR3 DNA sequence: TGTGCCAGCAGTCTTGATTACACCGGGGAGCTGTTTTTT.

The CDR3 DNA reads as TGTGCCAACGGGCCCAGCGGGTATAGCAATCAGCCCCAGCATTTT. As protein: CANGPSGYSNQPQHF. This chain connects TRBV28 to TRBJ1-5; no clear D gene. V gave up 10 bases and J gave up 0 bases, with 16 bases separating them. Germline assignment: CDR1 MDHEN and CDR2 SYDVKM. This CDR3 has 15 amino acids.

The V call is TRBV29-1, the J call TRBJ1-6; D is unclear. V was pared by 1 base and J by 7 bases, with 14 bases between. CDR1 SQVTM and CDR2 ANQGSEA come from the germline V gene. The CDR3 is 15 residues long. The CDR3 is CSVEVAGVGNSPLHF. CDR3 DNA: TGCAGCGTTGAAGTGGCGGGAGTAGGGAATTCACCCCTCCACTTT.

The chain employs TRBV4-2 and TRBJ2-3, with 11 bases fitting TRBD2. Per the germline V gene, CDR1 is LGHNA and CDR2 is YNFKEQ. CDR3 length: 15 amino acids. V shed 5 bases and J 4 bases; nucleotides not matched to a gene: 5. CDR3 bases: TGTGCCAGCAGCTCTACTAGCGGGGGACCAGATACGCAGTATTTT. This encodes CASSSTSGGPDTQYF.

This clone was recorded only once. J is TRBJ1-2 and V is TRBV18; TRBD1 matches 7 bases. With V trimmed by 1 base and J by 7 bases, 0 bases remained unmatched. CDR3 length equals 12 residues. Germline CDR1 reads KGHSH; CDR2 reads LQKENI. The CDR3 spells CASSPRDSGYTF. CDR3 coding DNA: TGTGCCAGCTCACCACGGGACAGTGGCTACACCTTC. Supplemented by reference TRBV18 and TRBJ1-2, the full variable domain reads NAGVMQNPRHLVRRRGQEARLRCSPMKGHSHVYWYRQLPEEGLKFMVYLQKENIIDESGMPKERFSAEFPKEGPSILRIQQVVRGDSAAYFCASSPRDSGYTFGSGTRLTVV.

This clone has only one observation. The V call is TRBV19, the J call TRBJ2-2; D possibly uses TRBD1 or TRBD2 (5 bases each). Looked up from germline, CDR1 is LNHDA and CDR2 is SQIVND (reference sequence). The V end was cut by 3 bases, the J end by 3 bases, with 14 bases between. The CDR3 contains 16 residues. Here the CDR3 DNA reads TGTGCCAGTAGTATCGGGGCCAGGGTTTACACCGGGGAGCTGTTTTTT. Residues: CASSIGARVYTGELFF.

The chain recombines TRBV7-9 with TRBJ2-5; D remains ambiguous. Germline CDR1 reads SEHNR; CDR2 reads FQNEAQ (reference sequence). CDR3 length equals 15 residues. V was pared by 5 bases and J by 1 base, with 14 bases between. CDR3 nucleotides: TGTGCCAGCAGCCCCCGTGGTAGCCGCCAAGAGACCCAGTACTTC. Encoded protein: CASSPRGSRQETQYF.

The chain has TRBV6-5 and TRBJ2-1, with 7 bases matching TRBD2. V trimming: 8 bases; J trimming: 7 bases; junction bases outside the gene matches: 5. The CDR3 runs to 12 residues. Germline CDR1 is MNHEY and CDR2 is SVGAGI. This CDR3 reads CASRHGGNEQFF. CDR3 bases: TGTGCCAGCCGTCACGGGGGGAATGAGCAGTTCTTC.